The entry that follows covers one T cell receptor (beta chain) sequence. Its antigen is still unknown. No patient escaped relapse after autologous stem cell transplantation, and brentuximab vedotin exposure varied. Each best response was a complete response, a partial response or progressive disease. The CDR3 has 16 amino acids. Germline values: CDR1 SGHRS, CDR2 YFSETQ. Trimming left V 4 bases short and J 2 bases short, with 18 bases between. These data originate in a study of PD-1 blockade in classical Hodgkin lymphoma. In the study overall: A 3 mg/kg intravenous dose of nivolumab was received by patients every 2 weeks. Study outcomes and limitations: When nivolumab was started under 1 year after ASCT, patients were excluded.

Here immunoSEQ multiplex PCR was the method, and the copy in TCRdb shows in-frame clones only, minus some. The repertoire holds about 40,000 clones, with approximately 71% as singletons. The gene calls are TRBV5-1 and TRBJ1-1; D is ambiguous. The specimen comprised peripheral blood mononuclear cells (PBMCs), sampled at baseline. This clonotype originated in a human donor with classical Hodgkin lymphoma. CDR3 protein: CASSPERPRDNTEAFF. The CDR3 DNA reads as TGCGCCAGCAGCCCTGAACGGCCGAGGGATAACACTGAAGCTTTCTTT.